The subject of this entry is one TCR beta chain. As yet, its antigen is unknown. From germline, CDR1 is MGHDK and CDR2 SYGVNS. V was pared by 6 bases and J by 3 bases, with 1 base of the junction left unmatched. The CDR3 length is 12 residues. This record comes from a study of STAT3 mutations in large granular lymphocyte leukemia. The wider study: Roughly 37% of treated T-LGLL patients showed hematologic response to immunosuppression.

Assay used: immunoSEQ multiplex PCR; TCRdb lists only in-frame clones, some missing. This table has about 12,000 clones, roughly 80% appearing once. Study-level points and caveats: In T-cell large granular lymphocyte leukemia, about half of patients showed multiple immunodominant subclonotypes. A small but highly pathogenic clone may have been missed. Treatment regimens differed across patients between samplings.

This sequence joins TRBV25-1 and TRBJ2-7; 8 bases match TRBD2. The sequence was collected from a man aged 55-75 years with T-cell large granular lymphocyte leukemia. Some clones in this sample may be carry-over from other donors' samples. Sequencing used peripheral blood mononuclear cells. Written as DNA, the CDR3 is TGTGCCAGCAGGCGGGGGGTCTACGAGCAGTACTTC. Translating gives CASRRGVYEQYF.